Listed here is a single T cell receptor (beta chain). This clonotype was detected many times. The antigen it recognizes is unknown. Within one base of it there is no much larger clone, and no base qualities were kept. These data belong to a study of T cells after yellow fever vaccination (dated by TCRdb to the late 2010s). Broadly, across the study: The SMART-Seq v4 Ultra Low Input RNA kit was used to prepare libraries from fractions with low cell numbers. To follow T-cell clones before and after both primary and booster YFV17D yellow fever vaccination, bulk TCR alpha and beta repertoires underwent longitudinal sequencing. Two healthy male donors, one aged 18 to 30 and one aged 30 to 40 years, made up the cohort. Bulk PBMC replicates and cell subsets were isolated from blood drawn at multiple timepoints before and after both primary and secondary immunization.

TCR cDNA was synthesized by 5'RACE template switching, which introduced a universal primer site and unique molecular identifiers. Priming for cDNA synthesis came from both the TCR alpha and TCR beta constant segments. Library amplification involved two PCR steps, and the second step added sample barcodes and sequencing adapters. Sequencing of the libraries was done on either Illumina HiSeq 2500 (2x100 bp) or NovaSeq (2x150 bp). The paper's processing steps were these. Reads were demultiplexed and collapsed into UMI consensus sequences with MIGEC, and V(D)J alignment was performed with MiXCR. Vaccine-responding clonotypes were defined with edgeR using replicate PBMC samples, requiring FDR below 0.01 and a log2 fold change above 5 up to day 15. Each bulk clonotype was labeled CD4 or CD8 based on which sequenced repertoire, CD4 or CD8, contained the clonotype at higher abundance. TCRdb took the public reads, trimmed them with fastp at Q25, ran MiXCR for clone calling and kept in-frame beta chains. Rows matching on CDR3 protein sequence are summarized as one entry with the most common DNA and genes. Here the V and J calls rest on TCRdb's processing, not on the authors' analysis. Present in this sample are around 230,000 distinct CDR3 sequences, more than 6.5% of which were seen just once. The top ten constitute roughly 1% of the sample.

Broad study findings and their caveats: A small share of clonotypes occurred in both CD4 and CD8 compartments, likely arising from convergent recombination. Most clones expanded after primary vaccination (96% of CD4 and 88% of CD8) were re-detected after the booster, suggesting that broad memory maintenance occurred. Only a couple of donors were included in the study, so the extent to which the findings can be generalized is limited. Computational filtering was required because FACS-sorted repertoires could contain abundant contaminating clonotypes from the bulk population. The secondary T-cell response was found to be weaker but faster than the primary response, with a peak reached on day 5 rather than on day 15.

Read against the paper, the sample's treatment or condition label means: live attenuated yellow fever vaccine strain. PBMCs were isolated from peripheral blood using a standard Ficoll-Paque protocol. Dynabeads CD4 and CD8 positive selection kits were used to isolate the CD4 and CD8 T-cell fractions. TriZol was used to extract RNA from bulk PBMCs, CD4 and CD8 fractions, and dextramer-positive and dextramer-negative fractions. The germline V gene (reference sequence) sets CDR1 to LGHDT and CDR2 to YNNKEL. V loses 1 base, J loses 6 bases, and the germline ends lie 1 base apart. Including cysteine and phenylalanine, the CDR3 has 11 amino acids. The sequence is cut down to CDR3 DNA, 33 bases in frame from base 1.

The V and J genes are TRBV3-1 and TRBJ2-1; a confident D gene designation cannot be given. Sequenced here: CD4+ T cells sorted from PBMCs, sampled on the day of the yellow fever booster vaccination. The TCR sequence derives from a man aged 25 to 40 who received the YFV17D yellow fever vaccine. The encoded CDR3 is CASSQANEQFF. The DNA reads TGTGCCAGCAGCCAAGCCAATGAGCAGTTCTTC.